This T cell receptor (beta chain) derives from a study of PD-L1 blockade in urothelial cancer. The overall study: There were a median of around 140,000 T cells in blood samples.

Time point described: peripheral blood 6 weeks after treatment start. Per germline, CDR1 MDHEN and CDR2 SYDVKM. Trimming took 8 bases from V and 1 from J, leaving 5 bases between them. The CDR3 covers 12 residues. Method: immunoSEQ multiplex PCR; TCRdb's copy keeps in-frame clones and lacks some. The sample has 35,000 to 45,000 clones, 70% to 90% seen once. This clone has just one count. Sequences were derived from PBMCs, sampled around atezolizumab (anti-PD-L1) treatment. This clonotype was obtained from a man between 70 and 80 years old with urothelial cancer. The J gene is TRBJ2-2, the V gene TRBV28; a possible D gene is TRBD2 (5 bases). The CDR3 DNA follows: TGTGCCAGCGGGAGGAACACCGGGGAGCTGTTTTTT. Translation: CASGRNTGELFF.